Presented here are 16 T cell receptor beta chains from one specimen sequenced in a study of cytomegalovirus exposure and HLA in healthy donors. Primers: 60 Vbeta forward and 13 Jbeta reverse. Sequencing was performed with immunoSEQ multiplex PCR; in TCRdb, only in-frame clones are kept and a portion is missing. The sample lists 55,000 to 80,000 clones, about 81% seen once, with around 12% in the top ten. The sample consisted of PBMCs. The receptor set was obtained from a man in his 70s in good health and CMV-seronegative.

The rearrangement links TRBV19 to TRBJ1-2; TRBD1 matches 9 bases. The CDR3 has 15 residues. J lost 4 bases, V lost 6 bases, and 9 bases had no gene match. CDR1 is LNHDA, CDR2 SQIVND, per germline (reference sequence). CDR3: CASSRWVQGAYGYTF. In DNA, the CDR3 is TGTGCCAGTAGCCGCTGGGTACAGGGGGCCTATGGCTACACCTTC.

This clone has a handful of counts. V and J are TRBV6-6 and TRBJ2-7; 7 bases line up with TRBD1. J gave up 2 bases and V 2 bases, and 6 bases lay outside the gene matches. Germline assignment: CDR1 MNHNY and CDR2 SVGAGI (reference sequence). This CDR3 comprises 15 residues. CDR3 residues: CASSYRQTGPYEQYF. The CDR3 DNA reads TGTGCCAGCAGTTACCGGCAGACAGGGCCCTACGAGCAGTACTTC.

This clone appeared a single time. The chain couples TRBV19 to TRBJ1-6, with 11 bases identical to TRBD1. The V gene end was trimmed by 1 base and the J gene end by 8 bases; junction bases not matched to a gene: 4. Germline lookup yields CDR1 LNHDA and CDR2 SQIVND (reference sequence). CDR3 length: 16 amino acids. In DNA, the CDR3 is TGTGCCAGTAGTATAGCCGGGACAGGGGGGTATTCACCCCTCCACTTT. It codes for CASSIAGTGGYSPLHF.

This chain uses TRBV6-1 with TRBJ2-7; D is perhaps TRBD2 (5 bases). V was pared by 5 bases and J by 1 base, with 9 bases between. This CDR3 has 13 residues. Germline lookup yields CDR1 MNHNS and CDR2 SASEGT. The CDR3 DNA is TGTGCCAGCAGTAAACGGGAATCCTACGAGCAGTACTTC. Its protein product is CASSKRESYEQYF.

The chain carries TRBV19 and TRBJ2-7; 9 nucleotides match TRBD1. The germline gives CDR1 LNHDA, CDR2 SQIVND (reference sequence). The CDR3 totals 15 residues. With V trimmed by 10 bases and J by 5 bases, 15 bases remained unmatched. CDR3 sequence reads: CATSRGGTGSHEQYF. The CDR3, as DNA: TGTGCCACATCCCGGGGAGGGACAGGGTCCCACGAGCAGTACTTC.

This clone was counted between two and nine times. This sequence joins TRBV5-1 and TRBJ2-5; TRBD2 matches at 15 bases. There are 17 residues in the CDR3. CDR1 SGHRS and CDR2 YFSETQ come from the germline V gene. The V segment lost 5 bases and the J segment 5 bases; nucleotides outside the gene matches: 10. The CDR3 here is CASRLQGLAGGKETQYF. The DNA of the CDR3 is TGCGCCAGCAGGCTACAGGGACTAGCGGGGGGTAAGGAGACCCAGTACTTC.

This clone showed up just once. The CDR3 protein is CASSLTGTNEKLFF. The CDR3 DNA follows: TGTGCCAGCAGCTTGACGGGAACTAATGAAAAACTGTTTTTT. The chain joins TRBV7-2 to TRBJ1-4, with D uncertain. The length of the CDR3 is 14 residues. V gave up 3 bases and J gave up 1 base, with 6 bases separating them. From germline, CDR1 is SGHTA and CDR2 FQGNSA.

This CDR3 reads CASSAQGANYGYTF. In nucleotides, the CDR3 is TGTGCCAGCAGTGCCCAGGGGGCCAACTATGGCTACACCTTC. The rearrangement links TRBV2 to TRBJ1-2; 8 bases are shared with TRBD1. The CDR3 is 14 residues long. Germline lookup yields CDR1 SNHLY and CDR2 FYNNEI. The V and J ends lost 4 bases and 2 bases, in that order; junction bases with no gene match: 3. The full variable domain, with the rest looked up from reference TRBV2 and TRBJ1-2, is EPEVTQTPSHQVTQMGQEVILRCVPISNHLYFYWYRQILGQKVEFLVSFYNNEISEKSEIFDDQFSVERPDGSNFTLKIRSTKLEDSAMYFCASSAQGANYGYTFGSGTRLTVV.

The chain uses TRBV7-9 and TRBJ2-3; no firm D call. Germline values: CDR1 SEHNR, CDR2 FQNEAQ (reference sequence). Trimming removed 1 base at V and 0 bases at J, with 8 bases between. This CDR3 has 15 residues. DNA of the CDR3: TGTGCCAGCAGCTTAGGACAATTTAGCACAGATACGCAGTATTTT. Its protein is CASSLGQFSTDTQYF.

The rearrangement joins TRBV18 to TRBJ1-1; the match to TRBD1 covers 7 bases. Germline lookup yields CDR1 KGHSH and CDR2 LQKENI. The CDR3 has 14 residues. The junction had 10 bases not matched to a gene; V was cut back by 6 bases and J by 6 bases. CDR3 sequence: CASSRGQASAEAFF. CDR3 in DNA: TGTGCCAGCTCGAGAGGACAGGCGAGTGCTGAAGCTTTCTTT.

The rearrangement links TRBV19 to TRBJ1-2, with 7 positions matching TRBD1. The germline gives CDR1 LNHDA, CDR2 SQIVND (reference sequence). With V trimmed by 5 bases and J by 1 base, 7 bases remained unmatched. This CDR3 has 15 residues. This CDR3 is CASSERQGGNYGYTF. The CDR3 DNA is TGTGCCAGTAGTGAGCGGCAGGGGGGTAACTATGGCTACACCTTC.

CDR3 coding DNA: TGTGCCAGCAGGAAGACAAGCTCTGGGGCCAACGTCCTGACTTTC. Its translation is CASRKTSSGANVLTF. V is TRBV7-8 and J is TRBJ2-6; the D is unclear. This CDR3 has 15 amino acids. Germline CDR1 SGHVS, CDR2 FQNEAQ. Trimming stripped 6 bases from V and 0 bases from J, with 9 bases between.

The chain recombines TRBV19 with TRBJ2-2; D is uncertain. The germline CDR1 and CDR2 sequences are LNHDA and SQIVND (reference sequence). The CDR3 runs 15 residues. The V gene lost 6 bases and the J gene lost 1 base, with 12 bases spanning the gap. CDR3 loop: CASRSNGWNTGELFF. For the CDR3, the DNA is TGTGCCAGTAGGTCTAACGGGTGGAACACCGGGGAGCTGTTTTTT.

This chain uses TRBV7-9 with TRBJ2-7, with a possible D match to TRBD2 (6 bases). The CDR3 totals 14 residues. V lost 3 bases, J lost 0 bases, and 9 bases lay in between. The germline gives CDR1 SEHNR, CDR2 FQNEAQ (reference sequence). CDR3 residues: CASSFLTSSYEQYF. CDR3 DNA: TGTGCCAGCAGCTTTCTGACTAGCTCCTACGAGCAGTACTTC.

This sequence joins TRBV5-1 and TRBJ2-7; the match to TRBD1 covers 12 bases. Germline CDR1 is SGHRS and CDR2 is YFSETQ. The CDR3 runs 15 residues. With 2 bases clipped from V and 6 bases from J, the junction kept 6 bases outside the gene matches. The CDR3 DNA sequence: TGCGCCAGCAGCTTCCGGGACAGGGGGCGCAGCGAGCAGTACTTC. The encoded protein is CASSFRDRGRSEQYF.

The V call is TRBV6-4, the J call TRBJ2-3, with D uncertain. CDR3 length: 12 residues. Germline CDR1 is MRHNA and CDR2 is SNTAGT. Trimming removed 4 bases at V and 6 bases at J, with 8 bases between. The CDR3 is CASSGSTDTQYF. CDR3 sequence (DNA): TGTGCCAGCAGTGGCTCAACTGATACGCAGTATTTT.